Detailed here is one T cell receptor (beta chain). At one end, the junction sequence differs from germline, possibly due to a read error. The data derive from a study of T cells in Graves' hyperthyroidism and ophthalmopathy. Germline CDR1 reads SGHTA; CDR2 reads FQGTGA. This CDR3 has 14 amino acids. TCR beta CDR3 regions were amplified from RNA transcripts. TCR CDR3 regions were first amplified by RT-PCR with HTBI primers. TCRdb independently ran MiXCR on the multiplex PCR reads; one entry per CDR3 protein. Here the sample spans 500,000 to 600,000 distinct CDR3 sequences, over 45% being singletons. The receptor was isolated from an adult woman with Graves' disease, either hyperthyroidism or ophthalmopathy (not recorded which). The chain has TRBV7-3 and TRBJ2-2; D may be TRBD2 (5 bases). The source material was peripheral blood or thyroid tissue (not recorded which). The CDR3 nucleotides read TGTGCCAGCAGGGAGGACCAGAACACTGGGGAGCTGTTTTTT. It specifies CASREDQNTGELFF. Looking up the rest from reference TRBV7-3 and TRBJ2-2 gives the full variable domain: GAGVSQTPSNKVTEKGKYVELRCDPISGHTALYWYRQSLGQGPEFLIYFQGTGAADDSGLPNDRFFAVRPEGSVSTLKIQRTERGDSAVYLCASREDQNTGELFFGEGSRLTVL.